These T cell receptor beta chains were read from a single sample in a study of shared T cell receptors in the human thymus. Profiling relied on immunoSEQ multiplex PCR, and the TCRdb table lists in-frame clones only, not all of them. Of hundreds of thousands of clones detected, about 90% appear once; the ten largest clones hold just under 0.0095%. This same sample was also taken into another study, of human thymus T cells.

Sequencing input: thymocytes. The receptors here all came from a boy younger than two with a congenital heart defect. Both conserved end residues are part of each CDR3. D genes are given only for firm matches. Where a row states a size, it is once, few, many or the class of an expanded clone; other rows omit it.

>TRBV30|TRBD1|.|TRBJ2-7|13
CAWSYQTGFEQYF
TGTGCCTGGAGTTACCAGACAGGGTTCGAGCAGTACTTC
>TRBV4-2|TRBD1|.|TRBJ2-3|18
CASSQDLRTGTSTDTQYF
TGTGCCAGCAGCCAAGATCTTAGGACAGGGACTAGCACAGATACGCAGTATTTT
>TRBV7-2|.|.|TRBJ2-4|13
CASSCERWDIQYF
TGTGCCAGCAGCTGCGAGCGGTGGGACATTCAGTACTTC
>TRBV2|.|once|TRBJ1-1|15
CASSEDQEEGQEAFF
TGTGCCAGCAGTGAAGACCAGGAGGAGGGCCAGGAAGCTTTCTTT
>TRBV28|.|.|TRBJ1-1|15
CASSLLGSSHTEAFF
TGTGCCAGCAGTTTACTTGGCAGTTCACACACTGAAGCTTTCTTT
>TRBV9|TRBD2|once|TRBJ2-7|16
CASSPRPGLGPYEQYF
TGTGCCAGCAGCCCGCGACCGGGACTAGGCCCATACGAGCAGTACTTC
>TRBV14|.|.|TRBJ2-7|15
CASSQGPTGTYEQYF
TGTGCCAGCAGCCAAGGGCCAACAGGGACCTACGAGCAGTACTTC
>TRBV6-1|TRBD1|.|TRBJ2-1|15
CASNFVDREYNEQFF
TGTGCCAGCAATTTCGTGGACAGGGAGTACAATGAGCAGTTCTTC
>TRBV6-1|.|.|TRBJ2-2|14
CASSEGHNTGELFF
TGTGCCAGCAGTGAAGGGCATAACACCGGGGAGCTGTTTTTT
>TRBV28|.|.|TRBJ1-6|14
CASSLRGADSPLHF
TGTGCCAGCAGTTTACGGGGGGCCGATTCACCCCTCCACTTT
>TRBV4-3|TRBD2|.|TRBJ2-1|17
CASSQASGLSSYNEQFF
TGCGCCAGCAGCCAAGCTAGCGGCCTGAGCTCCTACAATGAGCAGTTCTTC
>TRBV12-2|.|once|TRBJ1-1|14
CASRLIEKNTEAFF
TGTGCAAGTCGCTTAATAGAGAAGAACACTGAAGCTTTCTTT
>TRBV5-8|.|.|TRBJ1-6|19
CASSLWGGFLGPVESPLHF
TGTGCCAGCAGCTTGTGGGGAGGATTTCTGGGGCCGGTGGAATCACCCCTCCACTTT
>TRBV19|TRBD2|few|TRBJ2-3|15
CASSKGLAGVDTQYF
TGTGCCAGTAGTAAGGGACTAGCGGGGGTAGATACGCAGTATTTT
>TRBV19|.|.|TRBJ1-2|14
CASKGQRTNYGYTF
TGTGCCAGTAAAGGACAGAGGACTAACTATGGCTACACCTTC
>TRBV12-5|TRBD2|.|TRBJ2-3|15
CASCKREGLTDTQYF
TGTGCTAGTTGCAAGCGGGAGGGCCTCACAGATACGCAGTATTTT
>TRBV28|TRBD1|.|TRBJ2-1|14
CASRKGQGFIEQFF
TGTGCCAGCCGGAAAGGACAGGGGTTCATTGAGCAGTTCTTC
>TRBV28|.|.|TRBJ1-6|16
CASSYKPDNYYSPLHF
TGTGCCAGCAGTTATAAGCCGGACAACTACTATTCACCCCTCCACTTT
>TRBV28|.|.|TRBJ1-1|13
CASWRGPNTEAFF
TGTGCCTCTTGGCGGGGACCGAACACTGAAGCTTTCTTT
>TRBV4-3|.|.|TRBJ2-1|13
CASSQFQQNEQFF
TGCGCCAGCAGCCAATTTCAACAGAATGAGCAGTTCTTC
>TRBV21-1|.|.|TRBJ1-5|13
CASRELRNQPQHF
TGTGCCAGCAGGGAGCTACGCAATCAGCCCCAGCATTTT
>TRBV19|.|.|TRBJ1-2|17
CASSIYGRGSEDYGYTF
TGTGCCAGTAGTATTTATGGCAGGGGATCCGAGGACTATGGCTACACCTTC
>TRBV28|.|.|TRBJ2-1|15
CASSLLGGDLDEQFF
TGTGCCAGCAGTCTCCTAGGGGGAGACTTGGATGAGCAGTTCTTC
>TRBV30|TRBD1|few|TRBJ1-5|14
CAWSTGTVNQPQHF
TGTGCCTGGAGCACCGGGACAGTTAATCAGCCCCAGCATTTT
>TRBV5-1|TRBD1|.|TRBJ1-1|17
CASSHRGPINLNTEAFF
TGCGCCAGCAGCCACAGGGGGCCAATCAACCTGAACACTGAAGCTTTCTTT
>TRBV5-4|TRBD1|few|TRBJ2-7|18
CASSLVQLNTTGAYEQYF
TGTGCCAGCAGCTTGGTACAGCTTAACACTACAGGGGCCTACGAGCAGTACTTC
>TRBV7-9|TRBD1|.|TRBJ1-6|15
CASSRRQGDNSPLHF
TGTGCCAGCAGCCGGCGACAGGGGGATAATTCACCCCTCCACTTT
>TRBV30|.|.|TRBJ2-1|14
CAWSEKHPYNEQFF
TGTGCCTGGAGTGAAAAACACCCCTACAATGAGCAGTTCTTC
>TRBV28|TRBD1|.|TRBJ2-1|16
CASSFSYRGPYNEQFF
TGTGCCAGCAGTTTTAGTTACAGGGGTCCCTACAATGAGCAGTTCTTC
>TRBV18|.|.|TRBJ2-7|14
CASSPGTPCYEQYF
TGTGCCAGCTCACCCGGGACTCCCTGTTACGAGCAGTACTTC
>TRBV19|TRBD1|.|TRBJ1-1|19
CASSIFPRGQGIPNTEAFF
TGTGCCAGTAGTATTTTCCCCCGTGGACAGGGGATTCCGAACACTGAAGCTTTCTTT
>TRBV5-1|TRBD2|.|TRBJ2-7|15
CASSLFSGTLGEQYF
TGCGCCAGCAGCTTGTTTAGCGGGACTCTTGGCGAGCAGTACTTC
>TRBV2|TRBD1|once|TRBJ1-3|15
CASVPRTGAGNTIYF
TGTGCCAGCGTTCCCCGGACAGGGGCTGGAAACACCATATATTTT
>TRBV2|TRBD1|.|TRBJ2-2|16
CASSEPGQGIVGELFF
TGTGCCAGCAGTGAACCGGGACAGGGGATCGTCGGGGAGCTGTTTTTT
>TRBV7-9|TRBD1|.|TRBJ1-1|14
CASSLGDRDTEAFF
TGTGCCAGCAGCTTAGGGGACAGGGACACTGAAGCTTTCTTT